Listed here are 4 T cell receptor beta chains from one sample, sequenced in a study of beta chain features in type 1 diabetes. Findings of the study overall: Type 1 diabetes patients had moderately but significantly shorter TCRB CDR3s in all four CD4+ subsets.

Every bit of the isolated RNA underwent reverse transcription, so sequencing read expressed TCRB transcripts. Profiled with immunoSEQ multiplex PCR; TCRdb holds only in-frame clones, not every one. The profile shows 250,000 to 350,000 clones, approximately 15% of them singletons. The antigens for these receptors are not known. Sequencing used naive CD4+ T cells from blood. Receptors were obtained from a man aged 18 to 29 with type 1 diabetes.

This chain connects TRBV5-1 to TRBJ2-7; 8 positions match TRBD1. This CDR3 has 14 amino acids. Germline CDR1 and CDR2: SGHRS and YFSETQ. After removal of 0 bases from V and 3 bases from J, the junction contained 2 bases not matched to a gene. In nucleotides, the CDR3 is TGCGCCAGCAGCTTGGACGGACAGGGCTACGAGCAGTACTTC. Its translation: CASSLDGQGYEQYF.

CDR3 amino acids: CASSSTSGASTDTQYF. CDR3 in DNA: TGTGCCAGCAGCTCCACTAGCGGGGCTAGCACAGATACGCAGTATTTT. J is TRBJ2-3 and V is TRBV7-9; TRBD2 matches at 10 bases. The CDR3 has 16 amino acids. Germline-derived CDR1 and CDR2 are SEHNR and FQNEAQ (reference sequence). The ends lost 4 bases at V and 0 bases at J; junction bases unmatched: 4.

V usage is TRBV5-4 and J usage is TRBJ2-1, with 7 bases aligning to TRBD2. The CDR3 is made up of 17 amino acids. Germline CDR1 and CDR2: SGHNT and YYREEE (reference sequence). The ends lost 4 bases at V and 9 bases at J; junction bases unmatched: 19. The CDR3 sequence is CASSQDLARRGGGEQFF. CDR3 nucleotide sequence: TGTGCCAGCAGCCAAGATCTGGCTCGTAGAGGCGGGGGTGAGCAGTTCTTC. Together with reference TRBV5-4 and TRBJ2-1, the CDR3 gives the full variable domain: ETGVTQSPTHLIKTRGQQVTLRCSSQSGHNTVSWYQQALGQGPQFIFQYYREEENGRGNFPPRFSGLQFPNYSSELNVNALELDDSALYLCASSQDLARRGGGEQFFGPGTRLTVL.

The rearrangement links TRBV19 to TRBJ2-1, with a possible D match to TRBD1 (6 bases). This CDR3 comprises 15 residues. From germline, CDR1 is LNHDA and CDR2 SQIVND (reference sequence). Between the trimmed V and J ends, which lost 4 bases and 5 bases, there was a span of 15 bases. The CDR3 region is CASSRIQGFDNEQFF. The DNA of the CDR3 is TGTGCCAGTAGTAGGATACAGGGTTTCGACAATGAGCAGTTCTTC.